This T cell receptor beta chain was identified during a study of blood T cell repertoires in COVID-19. Overall study context: COVID-19 samples from acute and convalescent phases originated in the United States, Italy and Spain.

Trimming cost V 5 bases and J 7 bases; bases outside gene matches: 9. The CDR3 extends over 17 amino acids. Germline V CDR1 and CDR2: LNHDA, SQIVND (reference sequence). Methods used by the authors: Amplified reference gene primers provided the basis for estimating nucleated cell counts. Profiling relied on immunoSEQ multiplex PCR, and the TCRdb table lists in-frame clones only, not all of them. The DNA gave D and trimming, while V, J and clone size come from that table. The profile shows 55,000 to 75,000 clones, over 70% of them singletons. Input material: peripheral blood. J is TRBJ2-3 and V is TRBV19; TRBD2 matches at 16 bases. The sequence derives from a human donor in a cohort sampled during active COVID-19. The DNA for the CDR3 is TGTGCCAGTAGTCCGGGACTAGCGGGAGGGTCGACTAATACGCAGTATTTT. Encoded protein: CASSPGLAGGSTNTQYF.